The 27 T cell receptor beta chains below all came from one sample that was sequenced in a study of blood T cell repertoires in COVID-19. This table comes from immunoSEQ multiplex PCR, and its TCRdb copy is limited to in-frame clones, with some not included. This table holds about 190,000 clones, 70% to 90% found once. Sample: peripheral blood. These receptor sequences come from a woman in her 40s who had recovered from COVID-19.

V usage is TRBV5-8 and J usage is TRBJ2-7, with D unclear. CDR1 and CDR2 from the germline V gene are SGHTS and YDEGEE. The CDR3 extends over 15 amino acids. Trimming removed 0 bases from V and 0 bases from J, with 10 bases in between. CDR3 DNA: TGTGCCAGCAGCTTGGCCGTTCAGGCCTCCTACGAGCAGTACTTC. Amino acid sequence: CASSLAVQASYEQYF.

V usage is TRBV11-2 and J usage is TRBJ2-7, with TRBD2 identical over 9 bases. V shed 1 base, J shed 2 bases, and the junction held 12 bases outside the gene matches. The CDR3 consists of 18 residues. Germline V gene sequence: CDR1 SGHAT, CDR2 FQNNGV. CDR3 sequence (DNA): TGTGCCAGCAGCTTAGTATACGCGGGGGGGACTAGCACCTACGAGCAGTACTTC. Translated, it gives CASSLVYAGGTSTYEQYF.

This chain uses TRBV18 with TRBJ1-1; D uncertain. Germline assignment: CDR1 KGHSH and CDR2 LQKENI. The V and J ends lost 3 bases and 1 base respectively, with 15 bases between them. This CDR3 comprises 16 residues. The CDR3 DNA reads TGTGCCAGCTCACCTATACCCGTCTTACAGAACACTGAAGCTTTCTTT. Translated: CASSPIPVLQNTEAFF.

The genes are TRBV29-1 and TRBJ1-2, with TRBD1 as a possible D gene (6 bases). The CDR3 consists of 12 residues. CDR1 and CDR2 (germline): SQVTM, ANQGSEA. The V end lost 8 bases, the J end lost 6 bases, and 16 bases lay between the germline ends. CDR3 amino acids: CSSSRGRNGYTF. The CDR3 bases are TGCAGCTCAAGCAGGGGAAGGAATGGCTACACCTTC. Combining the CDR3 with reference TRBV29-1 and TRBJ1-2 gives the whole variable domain SAVISQKPSRDICQRGTSLTIQCQVDSQVTMMFWYRQQPGQSLTLIATANQGSEATYESGFVIDKFPISRPNLTFSTLTVSNMSPEDSSIYLCSSSRGRNGYTFGSGTRLTVV.

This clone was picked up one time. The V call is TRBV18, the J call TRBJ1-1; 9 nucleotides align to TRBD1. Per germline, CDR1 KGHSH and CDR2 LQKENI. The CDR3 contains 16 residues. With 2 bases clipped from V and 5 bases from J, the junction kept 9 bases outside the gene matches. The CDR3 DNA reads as TGTGCCAGCTCACCAAAACAGGGGGCTAAGACAACTGAAGCTTTCTTT. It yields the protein CASSPKQGAKTTEAFF.

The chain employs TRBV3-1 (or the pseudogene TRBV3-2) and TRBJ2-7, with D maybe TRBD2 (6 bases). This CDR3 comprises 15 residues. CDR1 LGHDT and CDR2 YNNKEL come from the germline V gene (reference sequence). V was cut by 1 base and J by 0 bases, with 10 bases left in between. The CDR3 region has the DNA TGTGCCAGCAGCCAAGTTGCGGGGACCTCCTACGAGCAGTACTTC. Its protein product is CASSQVAGTSYEQYF.

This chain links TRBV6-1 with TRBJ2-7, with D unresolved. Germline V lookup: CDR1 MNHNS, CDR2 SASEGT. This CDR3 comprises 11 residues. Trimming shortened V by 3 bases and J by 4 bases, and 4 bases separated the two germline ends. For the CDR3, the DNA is TGTGCCAGCAGTGACCGTTACGAGCAGTACTTC. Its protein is CASSDRYEQYF.

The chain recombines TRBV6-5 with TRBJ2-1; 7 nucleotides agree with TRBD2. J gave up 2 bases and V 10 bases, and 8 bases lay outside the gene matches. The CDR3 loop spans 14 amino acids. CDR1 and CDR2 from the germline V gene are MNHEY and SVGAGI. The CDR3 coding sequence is TGTGCCACCAGGGCGGGAGATGCCTACAATGAGCAGTTCTTC. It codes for CATRAGDAYNEQFF.

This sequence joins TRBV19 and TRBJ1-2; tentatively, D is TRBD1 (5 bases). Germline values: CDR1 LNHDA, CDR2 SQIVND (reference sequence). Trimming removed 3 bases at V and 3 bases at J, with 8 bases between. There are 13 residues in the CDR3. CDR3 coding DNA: TGTGCCAGTAGTATTCAGGGTGACTATGGCTACACCTTC. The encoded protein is CASSIQGDYGYTF.

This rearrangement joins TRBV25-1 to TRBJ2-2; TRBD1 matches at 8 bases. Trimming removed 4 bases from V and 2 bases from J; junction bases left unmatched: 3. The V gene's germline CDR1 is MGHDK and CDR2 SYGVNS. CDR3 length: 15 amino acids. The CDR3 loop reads CASSGTGRNTGELFF. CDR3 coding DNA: TGTGCCAGCAGTGGGACAGGGAGAAACACCGGGGAGCTGTTTTTT.

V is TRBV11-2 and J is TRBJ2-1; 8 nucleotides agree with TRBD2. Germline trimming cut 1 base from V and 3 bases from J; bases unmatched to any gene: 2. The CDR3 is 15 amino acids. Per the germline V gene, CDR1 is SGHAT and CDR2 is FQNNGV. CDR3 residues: CASSLGLANYNEQFF. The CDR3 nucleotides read TGTGCCAGCAGCTTAGGACTAGCGAACTACAATGAGCAGTTCTTC.

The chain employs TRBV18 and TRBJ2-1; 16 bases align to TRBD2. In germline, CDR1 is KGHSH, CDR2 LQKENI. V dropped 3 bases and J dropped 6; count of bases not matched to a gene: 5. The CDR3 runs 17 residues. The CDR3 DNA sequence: TGTGCCAGCTCACCTCCGGGACTAGCGGGAGGGATCAATGAGCAGTTCTTC. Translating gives CASSPPGLAGGINEQFF.

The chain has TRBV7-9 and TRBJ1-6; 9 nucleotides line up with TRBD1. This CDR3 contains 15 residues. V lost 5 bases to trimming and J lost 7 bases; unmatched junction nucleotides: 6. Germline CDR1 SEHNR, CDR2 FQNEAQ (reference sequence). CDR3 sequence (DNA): TGTGCCAGCAGCACTACCGGGACAGGGAATTCACCCCTCCACTTT. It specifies CASSTTGTGNSPLHF.

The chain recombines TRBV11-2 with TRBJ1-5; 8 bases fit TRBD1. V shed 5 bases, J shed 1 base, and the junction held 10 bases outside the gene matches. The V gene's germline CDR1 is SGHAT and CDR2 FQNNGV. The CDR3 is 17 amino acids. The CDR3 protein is CASSPPRTGKSNQPQHF. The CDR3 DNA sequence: TGTGCCAGCAGCCCGCCCAGGACAGGGAAGAGCAATCAGCCCCAGCATTTT.

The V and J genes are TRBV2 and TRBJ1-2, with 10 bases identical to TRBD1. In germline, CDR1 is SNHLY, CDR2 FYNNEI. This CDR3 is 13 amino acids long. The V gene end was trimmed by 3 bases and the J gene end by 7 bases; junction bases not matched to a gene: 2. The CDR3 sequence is CASSEGQGIGYTF. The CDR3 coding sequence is TGTGCCAGCAGTGAGGGACAGGGGATTGGCTACACCTTC.

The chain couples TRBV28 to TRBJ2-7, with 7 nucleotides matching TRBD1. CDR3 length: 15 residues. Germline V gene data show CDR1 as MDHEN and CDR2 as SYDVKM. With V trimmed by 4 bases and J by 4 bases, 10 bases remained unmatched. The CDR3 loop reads CASSSTGLAGYEQYF. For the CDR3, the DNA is TGTGCCAGCAGTTCGACAGGGCTGGCTGGTTACGAGCAGTACTTC.

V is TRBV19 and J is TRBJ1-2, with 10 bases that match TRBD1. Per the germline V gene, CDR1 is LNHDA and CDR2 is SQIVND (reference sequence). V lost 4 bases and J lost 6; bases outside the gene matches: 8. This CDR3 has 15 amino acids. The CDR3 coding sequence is TGTGCCAGTAGTAACCCGGGACAGGGGCTCGATGGCTACACCTTC. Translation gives CASSNPGQGLDGYTF.

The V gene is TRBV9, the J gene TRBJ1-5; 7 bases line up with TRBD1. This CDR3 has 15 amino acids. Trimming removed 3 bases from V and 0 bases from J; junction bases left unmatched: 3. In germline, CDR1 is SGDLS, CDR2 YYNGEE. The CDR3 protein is CASSAGTDSNQPQHF. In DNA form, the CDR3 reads TGTGCCAGCAGCGCCGGGACAGATAGCAATCAGCCCCAGCATTTT.

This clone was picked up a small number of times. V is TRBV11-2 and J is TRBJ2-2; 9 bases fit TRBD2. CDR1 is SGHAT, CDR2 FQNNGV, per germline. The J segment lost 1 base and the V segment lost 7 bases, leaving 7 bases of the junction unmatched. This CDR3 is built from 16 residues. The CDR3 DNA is TGTGCCAGCAAGATACTAGCGGGCATGAACACCGGGGAGCTGTTTTTT. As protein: CASKILAGMNTGELFF. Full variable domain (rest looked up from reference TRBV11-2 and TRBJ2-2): EAGVAQSPRYKIIEKRQSVAFWCNPISGHATLYWYQQILGQGPKLLIQFQNNGVVDDSQLPKDRFSAERLKGVDSTLKIQPAKLEDSAVYLCASKILAGMNTGELFFGEGSRLTVL.

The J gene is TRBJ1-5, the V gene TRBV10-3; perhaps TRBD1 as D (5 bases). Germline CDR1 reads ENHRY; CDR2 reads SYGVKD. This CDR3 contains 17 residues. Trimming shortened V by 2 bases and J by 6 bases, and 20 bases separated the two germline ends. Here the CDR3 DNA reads TGTGCCATCAGTGAGAATGTTTTGACAGCTAAATCTCAGCCCCAGCATTTT. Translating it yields CAISENVLTAKSQPQHF.

The CDR3 DNA reads TGTGCCAGTAGAGGAACAGGGCTGGTCTCGGGCTACACCTTC. Translation gives CASRGTGLVSGYTF. This rearrangement joins TRBV19 to TRBJ1-2; D may be TRBD1 (6 bases). The V gene's germline CDR1 is LNHDA and CDR2 SQIVND (reference sequence). Trimming removed 6 bases at V and 8 bases at J, with 19 bases between. CDR3 size: 14 residues.

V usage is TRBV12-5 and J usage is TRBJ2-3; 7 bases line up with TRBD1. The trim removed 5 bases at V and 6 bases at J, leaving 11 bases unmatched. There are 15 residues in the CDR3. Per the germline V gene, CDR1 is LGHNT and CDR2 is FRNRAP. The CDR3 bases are TGTGCTAGTGGTCCGACCGGGACAGATCTCGATACGCAGTATTTT. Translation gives CASGPTGTDLDTQYF.

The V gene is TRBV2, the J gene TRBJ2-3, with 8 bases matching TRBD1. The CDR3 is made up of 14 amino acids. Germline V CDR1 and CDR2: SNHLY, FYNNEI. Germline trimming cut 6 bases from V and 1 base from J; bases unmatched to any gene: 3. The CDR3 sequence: CASSSGQGTDTQYF. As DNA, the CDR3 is TGTGCCAGCAGCTCGGGACAGGGCACAGATACGCAGTATTTT. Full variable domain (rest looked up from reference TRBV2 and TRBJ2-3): EPEVTQTPSHQVTQMGQEVILRCVPISNHLYFYWYRQILGQKVEFLVSFYNNEISEKSEIFDDQFSVERPDGSNFTLKIRSTKLEDSAMYFCASSSGQGTDTQYFGPGTRLTVL.

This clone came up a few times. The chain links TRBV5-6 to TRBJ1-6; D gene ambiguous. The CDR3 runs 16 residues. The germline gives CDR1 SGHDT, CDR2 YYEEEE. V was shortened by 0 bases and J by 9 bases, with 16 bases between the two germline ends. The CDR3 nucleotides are TGTGCCAGCAGCTTGGCTTTCCGGGAGATCGGTTCACCCCTCCACTTT. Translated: CASSLAFREIGSPLHF.

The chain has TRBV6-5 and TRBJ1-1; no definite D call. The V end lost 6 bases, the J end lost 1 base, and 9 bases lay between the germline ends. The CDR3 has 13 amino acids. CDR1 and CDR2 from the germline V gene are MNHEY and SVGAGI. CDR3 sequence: CASRPTENTEAFF. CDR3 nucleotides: TGTGCCAGCAGGCCCACAGAGAACACTGAAGCTTTCTTT.

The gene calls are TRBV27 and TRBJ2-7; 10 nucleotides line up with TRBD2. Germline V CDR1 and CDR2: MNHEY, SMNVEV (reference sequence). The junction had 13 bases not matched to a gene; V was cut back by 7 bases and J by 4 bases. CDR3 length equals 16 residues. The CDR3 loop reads CASKSSAGGPRYEQYF. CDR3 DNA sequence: TGTGCCAGCAAATCCTCAGCGGGAGGGCCAAGATACGAGCAGTACTTC.

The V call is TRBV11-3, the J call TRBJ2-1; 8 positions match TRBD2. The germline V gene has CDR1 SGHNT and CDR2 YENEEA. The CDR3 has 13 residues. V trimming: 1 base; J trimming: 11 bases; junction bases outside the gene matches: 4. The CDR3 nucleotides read TGTGCCAGCAGCTTAGGGGGTAGCGGGAAGCAGTTCTTC. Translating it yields CASSLGGSGKQFF.